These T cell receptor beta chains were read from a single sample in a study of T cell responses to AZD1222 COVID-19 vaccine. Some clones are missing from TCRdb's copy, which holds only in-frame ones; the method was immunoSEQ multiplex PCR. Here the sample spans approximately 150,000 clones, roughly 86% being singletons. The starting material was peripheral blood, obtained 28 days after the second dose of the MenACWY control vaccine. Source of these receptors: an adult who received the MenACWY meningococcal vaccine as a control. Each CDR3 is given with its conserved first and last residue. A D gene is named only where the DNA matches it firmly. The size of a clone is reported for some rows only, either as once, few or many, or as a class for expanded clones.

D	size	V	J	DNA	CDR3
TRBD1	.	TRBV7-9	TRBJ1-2	TGTGCCAGCAGCCCTCCCACAGGGGGGTATGGCTACACCTTC	CASSPPTGGYGYTF
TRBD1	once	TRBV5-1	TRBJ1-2	TGCGCCAGCAGAGCTTCGACAGGGGGGCGTGGCTACACCTTC	CASRASTGGRGYTF
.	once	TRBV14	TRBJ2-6	TGTGCCAGCAGCCCCTCCCGGGCCAACGTCCTGACTTTC	CASSPSRANVLTF
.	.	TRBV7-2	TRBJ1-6	TGTGCCAGCAGCTTAGGACAGAATAATTCACCCCTCCACTTT	CASSLGQNNSPLHF
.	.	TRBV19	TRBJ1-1	TGTGCCAGTAGTTCCGGGGGAGGTGACACTGAAGCTTTCTTT	CASSSGGGDTEAFF
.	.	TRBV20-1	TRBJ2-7	TGCAGTGCTAGGAGACAGAACGAGCAGTACTTC	CSARRQNEQYF
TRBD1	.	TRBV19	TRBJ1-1	TGTGCCAGTAGGTCTACCTGGGACAGGGGAGGAAACACTGAAGCTTTCTTT	CASRSTWDRGGNTEAFF
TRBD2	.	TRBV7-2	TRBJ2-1	TGTGCCAGCAGCTTACGACTAGCGGGGACAAGCTCCTACAATGAGCAGTTCTTC	CASSLRLAGTSSYNEQFF
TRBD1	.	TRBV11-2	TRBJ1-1	TGTGCCAGCAGCTCCCAGGGGGCCACTGAAGCTTTCTTT	CASSSQGATEAFF
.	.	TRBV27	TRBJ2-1	TGTGCCAGCAGTTTTTACGGTGAGCAGTTCTTC	CASSFYGEQFF
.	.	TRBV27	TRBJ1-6	TGTGCCAGCAGCCCCTCGAAGGGGGGAGATTCACCCCTCCACTTT	CASSPSKGGDSPLHF
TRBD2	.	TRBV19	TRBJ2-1	TGTGCCAGTAGTATTCGTAGCGGGGGAAATGAGCAGTTCTTC	CASSIRSGGNEQFF
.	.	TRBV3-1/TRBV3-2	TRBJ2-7	TGTGCCAGCAGCCAGGTCCGTCACGAGCAGTACTTC	CASSQVRHEQYF
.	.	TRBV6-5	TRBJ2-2	TGTGCCAGCGCTCCACCCGGGGCCACCTGGCGGGAGCTGTTTTTT	CASAPPGATWRELFF
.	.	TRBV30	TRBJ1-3	TGTGCCTGGAGTGTAGGGAAGGGGACTGGAAACACCATATATTTT	CAWSVGKGTGNTIYF
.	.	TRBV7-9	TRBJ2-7	TGTGCCAGCAGCTTCGACAGCTCCTACGAGCAGTACTTC	CASSFDSSYEQYF
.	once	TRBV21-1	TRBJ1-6	TGTGCCAGCAGCAAAGGAGACAGACATAATTCACCCCTCCACTTT	CASSKGDRHNSPLHF
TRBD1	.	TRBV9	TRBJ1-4	TGTGCCAGCAGCGTAGCTACAGGAGGACAGGGGAAACTGTTTTTT	CASSVATGGQGKLFF
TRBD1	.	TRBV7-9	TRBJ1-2	TGTGCCAGCACTTCGTCCGGACAGGGCCCGTCGGGCTACACCTTC	CASTSSGQGPSGYTF
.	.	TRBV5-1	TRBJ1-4	TGCGCCAGCAGCCCGGGGGGCCGTCGTGAAAAACTGTTTTTT	CASSPGGRREKLFF
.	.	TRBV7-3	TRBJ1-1	TGTGCCAGCAGCGAACAGGCGACGAACACTGAAGCTTTCTTT	CASSEQATNTEAFF
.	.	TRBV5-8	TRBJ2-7	TGTGCCAGCAGCTTCACCTATCAGGTATCCTACGAGCAGTACTTC	CASSFTYQVSYEQYF